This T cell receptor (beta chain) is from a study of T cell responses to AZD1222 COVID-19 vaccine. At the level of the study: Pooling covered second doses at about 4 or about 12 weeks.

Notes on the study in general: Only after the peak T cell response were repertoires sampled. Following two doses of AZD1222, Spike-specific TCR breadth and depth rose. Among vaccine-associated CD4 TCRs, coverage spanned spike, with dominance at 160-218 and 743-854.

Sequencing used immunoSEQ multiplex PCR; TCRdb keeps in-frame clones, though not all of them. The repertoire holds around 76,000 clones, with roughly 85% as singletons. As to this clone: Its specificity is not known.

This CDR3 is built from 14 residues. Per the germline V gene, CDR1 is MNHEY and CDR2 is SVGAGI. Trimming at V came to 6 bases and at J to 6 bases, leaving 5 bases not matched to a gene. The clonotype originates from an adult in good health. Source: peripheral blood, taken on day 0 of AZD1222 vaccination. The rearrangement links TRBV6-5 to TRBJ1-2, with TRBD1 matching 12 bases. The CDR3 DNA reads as TGTGCCAGCAGCACCGGGACAGGGGGCCATGGCTACACCTTC. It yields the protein CASSTGTGGHGYTF.